This T cell receptor (beta chain) was sequenced for a study of human T cells and chemical hapten exposure. Study-level background: 0.01% DPC was applied to the upper back in patch tests, which were read at 6 days. TCR yield per sample varied, mainly due to pooled library volumes. Findings and limits, study-wide: High-frequency TCRs, those above 1 in 1000, stayed the same after DPC sensitization.

TCRdb itself ran the RACE reads through MiXCR, one entry per CDR3 protein. The sample has approximately 370,000 distinct CDR3 sequences, 5.5% seen once. This clonotype was recorded at least ten times. The target antigen is unknown. This sample's time point: pre-sensitization, week 0. Treatment reported: therapeutic diphenylcyclopropenone sensitization with weekly scalp DPC. Germline V gene sequence: CDR1 SNHLY, CDR2 FYNNEI. This CDR3 is 14 amino acids long. V shed 4 bases and J shed 0 bases, with 8 bases lying between them. The chain links TRBV2 to TRBJ2-3; D possibly corresponds to TRBD2 (6 bases). The sequence was obtained from a young woman with alopecia areata. Some clones in this sample may be carry-over from other donors' samples. The material was whole blood, obtained in connection with sensitization to the hapten diphenylcyclopropenone (DPC). The CDR3 protein is CASSGLASTDTQYF. In nucleotides, the CDR3 is TGTGCCAGCAGTGGCCTAGCGAGCACAGATACGCAGTATTTT.